This T cell receptor (beta chain) was sequenced during a study of HIV-infected patients and healthy controls. TCRdb itself ran the 5' RACE reads through MiXCR, one entry per CDR3 protein. Among under 70,000 distinct CDR3 sequences listed, 15% to 20% were seen once. Germline V CDR1 and CDR2: MGHRA, YSYEKL. V lost 2 bases and J 2 bases, leaving 13 bases between the germline ends. The CDR3 runs to 15 residues. In its sample, this clonotype was seen many times. Source material: CD4+ T cells from blood. J is TRBJ2-7 and V is TRBV4-1, with unresolved D. The receptor was isolated from a human donor in good health. This CDR3 reads CASSQSTWTAYEQYF. Written as DNA, the CDR3 is TGCGCCAGCAGCCAAAGCACCTGGACGGCCTACGAGCAGTACTTC.